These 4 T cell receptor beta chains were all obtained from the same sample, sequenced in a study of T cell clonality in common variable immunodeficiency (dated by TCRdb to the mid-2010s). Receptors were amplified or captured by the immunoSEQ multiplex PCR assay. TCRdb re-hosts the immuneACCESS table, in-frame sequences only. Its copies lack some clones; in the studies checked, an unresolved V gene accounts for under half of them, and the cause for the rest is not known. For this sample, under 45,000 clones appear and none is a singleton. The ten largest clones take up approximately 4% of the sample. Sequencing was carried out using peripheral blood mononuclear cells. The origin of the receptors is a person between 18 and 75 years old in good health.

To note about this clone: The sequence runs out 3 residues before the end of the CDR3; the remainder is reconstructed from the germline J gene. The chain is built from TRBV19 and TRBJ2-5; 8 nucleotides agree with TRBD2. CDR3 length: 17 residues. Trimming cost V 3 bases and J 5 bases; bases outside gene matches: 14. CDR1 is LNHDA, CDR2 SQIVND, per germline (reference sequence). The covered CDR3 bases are TGTGCCAGTAGTATGGGGGGGACTAGTTGGCGGTTGGAGACC. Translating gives CASSMGGTSWRLET. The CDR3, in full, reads CASSMGGTSWRLETQYF.

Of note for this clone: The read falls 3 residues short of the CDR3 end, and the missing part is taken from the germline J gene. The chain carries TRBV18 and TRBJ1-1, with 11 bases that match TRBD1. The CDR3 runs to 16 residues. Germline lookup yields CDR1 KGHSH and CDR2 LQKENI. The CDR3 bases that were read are TGTGCCAGCTCACCACAATGGACAGGGGGCGGTCGGGAA. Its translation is CASSPQWTGGGRE. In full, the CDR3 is CASSPQWTGGGREAFF.

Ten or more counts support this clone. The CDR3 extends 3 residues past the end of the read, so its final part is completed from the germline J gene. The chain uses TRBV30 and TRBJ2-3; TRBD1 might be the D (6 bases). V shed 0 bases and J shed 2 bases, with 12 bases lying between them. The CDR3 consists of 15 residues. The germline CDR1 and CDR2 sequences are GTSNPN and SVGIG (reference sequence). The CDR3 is CAWSVLGAYTDTQYF. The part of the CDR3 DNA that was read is TGTGCCTGGAGTGTACTGGGGGCCTACACAGATACG.

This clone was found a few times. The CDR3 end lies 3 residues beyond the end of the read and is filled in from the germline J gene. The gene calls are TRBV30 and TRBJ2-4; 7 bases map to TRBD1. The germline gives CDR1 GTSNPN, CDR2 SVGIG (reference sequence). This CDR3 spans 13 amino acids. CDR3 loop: CAWSVNRGYGQYF. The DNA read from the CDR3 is TGTGCCTGGAGTGTAAACAGGGGATATGGT.